The clone carrying this TCR beta chain was recorded a few times. The antigen is undetermined. The data were taken from a study of T-cell memory formation after mild COVID-19. Study-level background: Largely donor-specific TCR clusters were found. The study's findings and limits: CD4/CD8 balance held among clones contracting day 15 to 85, and later expanders leaned CD4+.

TCR alpha and TCR beta cDNA libraries carrying sample barcodes and UMIs were produced by 5'RACE using constant-segment primers. TCRdb ran MiXCR on the 5' RACE reads and lists one entry per CDR3 protein. Of roughly 130,000 distinct CDR3 sequences listed, approximately 15% are singletons. Sequenced input: PBMCs or a T cell subset sorted from them (not recorded which). The clonotype originates from an adult woman who had mild COVID-19 (a few samples of this study predate the infection). Cell type and time point are not known.

The CDR3 here is CSARDQVGTYEQYF. DNA of the CDR3: TGCAGTGCTAGAGATCAGGTCGGAACCTACGAGCAGTACTTC. J is TRBJ2-7 and V is TRBV20-1, with D unclear. Trimming shortened V by 0 bases and J by 2 bases, and 11 bases separated the two germline ends. The CDR3 spans 14 residues. Germline V gives CDR1 DFQATT, CDR2 SNEGSKA (reference sequence).